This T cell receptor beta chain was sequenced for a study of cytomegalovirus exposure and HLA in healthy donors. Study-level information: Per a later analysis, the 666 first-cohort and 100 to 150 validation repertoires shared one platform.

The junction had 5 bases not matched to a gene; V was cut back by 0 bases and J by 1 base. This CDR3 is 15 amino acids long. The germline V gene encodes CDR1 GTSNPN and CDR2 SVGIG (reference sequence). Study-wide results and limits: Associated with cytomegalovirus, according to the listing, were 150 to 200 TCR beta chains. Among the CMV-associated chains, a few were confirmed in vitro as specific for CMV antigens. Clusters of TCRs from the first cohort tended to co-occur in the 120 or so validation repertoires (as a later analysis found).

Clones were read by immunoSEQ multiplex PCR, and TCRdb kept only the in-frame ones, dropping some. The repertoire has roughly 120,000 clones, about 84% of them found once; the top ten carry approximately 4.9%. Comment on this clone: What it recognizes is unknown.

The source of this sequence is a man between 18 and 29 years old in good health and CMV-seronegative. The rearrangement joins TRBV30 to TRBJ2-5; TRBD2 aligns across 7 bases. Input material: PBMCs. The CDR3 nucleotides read TGTGCCTGGAGTGTAGAGTCGGGGGGCCAAGAGACCCAGTACTTC. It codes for CAWSVESGGQETQYF.